The sample holds a few counts of the clone carrying this TCR beta chain. The sample originates from a study of human T cells and chemical hapten exposure. Study as a whole: Slight differences in pooled library volume were the main source of varying TCR yields across samples.

Regarding time point: pre-sensitization, week 0. Specified treatment: therapeutic diphenylcyclopropenone sensitization with weekly scalp DPC. Every patch test was put on after a blood sample was taken. Unfractionated whole blood yielded total RNA. CDR3 length: 14 amino acids. Germline CDR1 reads DFQATT; CDR2 reads SNEGSKA (reference sequence). V shed 5 bases and J shed 2 bases, with 13 bases lying between them. Authors' analysis steps: Per-sample TCR counts ranged from about 20,000 to 750,000, median about 98,000. Each CDR3 protein is one row after TCRdb ran MiXCR on the RACE reads. These V and J calls are TCRdb output, not the study's own analysis. The sample shows 200,000 to 300,000 distinct CDR3 sequences, over 8% of them seen only once.

The chain combines TRBV20-1 with TRBJ1-3; a weak D match, TRBD1 (5 bases). This receptor was taken from a woman between 40 and 50 years old with alopecia areata. Some clones in this sample may be carry-over from other donors' samples. This specimen consisted of whole blood, obtained in connection with sensitization to the hapten diphenylcyclopropenone (DPC). CDR3 DNA sequence: TGCAGTGCTCGTGACAGAAGACCTGGAAACACCATATATTTT. Residues: CSARDRRPGNTIYF.